This is a list of T cell receptor beta chains from one sample in a study of blood T cell repertoires in COVID-19. Produced via immunoSEQ multiplex PCR; TCRdb's table is partial and in-frame only. The sample shows more than 130,000 clones, around nine tenths of them seen only once. Specimen: peripheral blood. The receptors were sampled from a woman between 40 and 55 years old with acute or convalescent COVID-19. CDR3s include the opening cysteine and the closing phenylalanine or tryptophan. The D gene is left open where the match is weak. Rows give clone size only sometimes, using once, few, many, or a class for an expanded clone.

>-|TRBJ1-5|-|TRBV27
TGTGCCAGCAGGCTCGACAAAGGTAGCAATCAGCCCCAGCATTTT
CASRLDKGSNQPQHF
>-|TRBJ1-2|few|TRBV6-5
TGTGCCAGCAGTTATGGACAGCTCTATGGCTACACCTTC
CASSYGQLYGYTF
>-|TRBJ1-1|-|TRBV15
TGTGCCACCAGCAGAGATCGGAGAGGGAGCACTGAAGCTTTCTTT
CATSRDRRGSTEAFF
>-|TRBJ1-5|-|TRBV4-1
TGCGCCAGCAGCCAATATCCCGACTCGTCGGAGCCCCAGCATTTT
CASSQYPDSSEPQHF
>TRBD2|TRBJ2-5|-|TRBV18
TGTGCCAGCTCAAGAACTAGCGGACAAGAGACCCAGTACTTC
CASSRTSGQETQYF
>TRBD1|TRBJ1-3|-|TRBV15
TGTGCCACCAGCAGAGATGGGAGGACAGGGAGGACTGGAAACACCATATATTTT
CATSRDGRTGRTGNTIYF
>-|TRBJ2-1|-|TRBV19
TGTGCCAGTAGTATCGGAAGCGGGTACAATGAGCAGTTCTTC
CASSIGSGYNEQFF
>TRBD1|TRBJ2-1|-|TRBV11-2
TGTGCCAGCAGCCTTGGGCGGGACAGGAAAACGGAGCAGTTCTTC
CASSLGRDRKTEQFF
>TRBD1|TRBJ1-1|once|TRBV18
TGTGCCAGCTCACGACAGACAGGGGTGATAGCTTTCTTT
CASSRQTGVIAFF
>-|TRBJ1-3|-|TRBV7-2
TGTGCCAGCAGCCCATTAGCAGGGACTGGAAACACCATATATTTT
CASSPLAGTGNTIYF
>-|TRBJ1-1|-|TRBV5-4
TGTGCCAGCAGCTTTGAGGGCTCGAACACTGAAGCTTTCTTT
CASSFEGSNTEAFF
>-|TRBJ1-2|-|TRBV30
TGTGCCTGGAGTGTACAGGACAGACTCTACACCTTC
CAWSVQDRLYTF
>TRBD2|TRBJ2-3|once|TRBV3-1/TRBV3-2
TGTGCCAGCAGCCAAGTAGTGAGCGGGAGATTAGATACGCAGTATTTT
CASSQVVSGRLDTQYF
>-|TRBJ1-4|-|TRBV30
TGTGCCTGGAGTGTCAGGGTTCATGAAAAACTGTTTTTT
CAWSVRVHEKLFF
>-|TRBJ1-6|-|TRBV14
TGTGCCAGCAGCGTCGCGTCGGGGTTACTCCACTTT
CASSVASGLLHF
>TRBD2|TRBJ2-5|-|TRBV29-1
TGCAGCGTTGTGGCTAGCGGGGGGGAGACCCAGTACTTC
CSVVASGGETQYF
>-|TRBJ1-3|-|TRBV7-8
TGTGCCAGCAGCTTAGACAGGTTCTCTGGAAACACCATATATTTT
CASSLDRFSGNTIYF
>TRBD1|TRBJ1-5|-|TRBV25-1
TGTGCCAGCAGCGGGAAACAGGGGAATAGCAATCAGCCCCAGCATTTT
CASSGKQGNSNQPQHF
>-|TRBJ1-5|-|TRBV4-1
TGCGCCAGCAGGCAGGGCCACAATCAGCCCCAGCATTTT
CASRQGHNQPQHF
>-|TRBJ1-5|-|TRBV18
TGTGCCAGCTCACCATCGGGGGACAGCAATCAGCCCCAGCATTTT
CASSPSGDSNQPQHF
>-|TRBJ2-3|medium-sized|TRBV6-2/TRBV6-3
TGTGCCAGCAGTTCGGACTTACCAAGGGATACGCAGTATTTT
CASSSDLPRDTQYF
>-|TRBJ2-5|once|TRBV6-6
TGTGCCAGCAGCCCCCCAGGGGACCAAGAGACCCAGTACTTC
CASSPPGDQETQYF
>TRBD1|TRBJ2-5|-|TRBV20-1
TGCAGTGCTAGTTGGGACAGGGCGCCGTCGGGAGAGACCCAGTACTTC
CSASWDRAPSGETQYF
>TRBD2|TRBJ2-1|once|TRBV27
TGTGCCAGCAGTCACCCGGGGGGTAATGAGCAGTTCTTC
CASSHPGGNEQFF
>-|TRBJ2-1|-|TRBV7-2
TGTGCCAGCAGCCGCAACGGAGGGGCCTACAATGAGCAGTTCTTC
CASSRNGGAYNEQFF
>-|TRBJ2-1|-|TRBV27
TGTGCCAGCAGACCCGCGGGAAGCTCCTACAATGAGCAGTTCTTC
CASRPAGSSYNEQFF
>TRBD2|TRBJ2-1|once|TRBV19
TGTGCCAGCGGGGGGGGCAGGGAGCAGTTCTTC
CASGGGREQFF